Below are 2 T cell receptor beta chains sequenced from a single sample in a study of regulatory T cells in long-lasting Graves disease. iRepertoire HTBI primers and Arm-PCR of CDR3 regions built TCR beta libraries. TCRdb reprocessed the multiplex PCR reads via MiXCR and lists one record per CDR3 protein. The data hold about 210,000 distinct CDR3 sequences, with around a fifth observed a single time. Time point indicated: newly diagnosed GD, antithyroid drugs for less than 3 months. Following extraction of RNA from PBMCs, that RNA was used to make the TCR library. This sample was also put to use in a study of T cells in Graves' hyperthyroidism and ophthalmopathy.

The material sequenced was peripheral blood mononuclear cells (PBMCs), taken at new diagnosis, from a patient treated with antithyroid drugs. The receptors were gathered from a woman aged 30 to 39 with Graves disease.

This clonotype occurred many times. The chain recombines TRBV27 with TRBJ2-7; the D gene could be TRBD1 or TRBD2 (5 bases each). V lost 10 bases and J 0 bases, leaving 13 bases between the germline ends. The CDR3 extends over 13 amino acids. From germline, CDR1 is MNHEY and CDR2 SMNVEV (reference sequence). As DNA, the CDR3 is TGTGCCACCATTGGGGGTAGCTCCTACGAGCAGTACTTC. Amino acids: CATIGGSSYEQYF.

This clonotype was detected many times. V is TRBV7-3 and J is TRBJ2-3; 8 bases align to TRBD1. After removal of 5 bases from V and 4 bases from J, the junction contained 8 bases not matched to a gene. Germline loops: CDR1 SGHTA, CDR2 FQGTGA. This CDR3 has 15 residues. This CDR3 reads CASSRLGQGPDTQYF. The CDR3 coding sequence is TGTGCCAGCAGCCGCCTTGGACAGGGCCCAGATACGCAGTATTTT.